This T cell receptor beta chain derives from a study of T cells after yellow fever vaccination. Study outcomes and limitations: Among primary-vaccination clones, most reappeared after the booster, at just under 98% for CD4 and more than 75% for CD8. Just a small share of clonotypes turned up in the CD4 compartment as well as the CD8 compartment. The study noted that FACS-sorted repertoires could contain abundant clonotypes contaminating from the bulk population.

MiXCR, applied by TCRdb to the 5' RACE reads, yields one record per CDR3 protein. The data show hundreds of thousands of distinct CDR3 sequences, with 18% seen just once and over 15% held by the top ten. CDR3 length: 13 residues. V gave up 4 bases and J gave up 4 bases; unmatched junction bases: 4. The germline gives CDR1 MNHEY, CDR2 SVGAGI. This clonotype was detected only a few times. The antigen is unknown. The chain recombines TRBV6-5 with TRBJ2-7; TRBD1 aligns across 7 bases. The clonotype was recovered from a man aged 18 to 35 who received the YFV17D yellow fever vaccine. This specimen was PBMCs, taken before the yellow fever booster vaccination. The CDR3 coding sequence is TGTGCCAGCAGTTCCAGACAGGGTTACGAGCAGTACGTC. It encodes CASSSRQGYEQYV.